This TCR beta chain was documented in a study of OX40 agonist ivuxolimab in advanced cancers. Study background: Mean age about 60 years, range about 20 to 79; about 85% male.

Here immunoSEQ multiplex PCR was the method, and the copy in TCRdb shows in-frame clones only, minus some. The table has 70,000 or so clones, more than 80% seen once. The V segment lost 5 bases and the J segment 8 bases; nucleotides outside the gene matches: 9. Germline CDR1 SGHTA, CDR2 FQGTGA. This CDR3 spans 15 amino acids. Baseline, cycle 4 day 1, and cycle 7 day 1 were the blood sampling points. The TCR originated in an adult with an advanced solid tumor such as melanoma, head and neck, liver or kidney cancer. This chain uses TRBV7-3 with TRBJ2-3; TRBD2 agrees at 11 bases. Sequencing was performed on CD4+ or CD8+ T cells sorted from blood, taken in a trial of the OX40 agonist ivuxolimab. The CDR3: CASSRSGGADGTQYF. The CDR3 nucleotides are TGTGCCAGCAGCCGTAGCGGGGGGGCCGATGGTACGCAGTATTTT.